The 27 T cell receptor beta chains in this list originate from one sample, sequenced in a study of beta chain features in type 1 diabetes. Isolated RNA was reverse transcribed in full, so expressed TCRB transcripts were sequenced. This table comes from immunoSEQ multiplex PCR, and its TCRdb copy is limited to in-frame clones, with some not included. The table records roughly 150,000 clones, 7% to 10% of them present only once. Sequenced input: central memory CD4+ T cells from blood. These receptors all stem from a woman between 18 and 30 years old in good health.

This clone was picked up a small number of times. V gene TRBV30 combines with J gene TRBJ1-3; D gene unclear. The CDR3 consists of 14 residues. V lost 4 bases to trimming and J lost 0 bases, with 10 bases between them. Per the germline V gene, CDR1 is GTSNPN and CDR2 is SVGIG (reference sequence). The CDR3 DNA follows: TGTGCCTGGACCCATGAACACTCTGGAAACACCATATATTTT. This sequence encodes CAWTHEHSGNTIYF.

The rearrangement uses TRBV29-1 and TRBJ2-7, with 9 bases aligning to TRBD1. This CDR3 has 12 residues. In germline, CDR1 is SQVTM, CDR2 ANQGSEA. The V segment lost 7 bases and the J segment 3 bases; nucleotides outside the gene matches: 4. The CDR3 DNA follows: TGCAGCGCTCTGGGACAGGGCTACGAGCAGTACTTC. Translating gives CSALGQGYEQYF.

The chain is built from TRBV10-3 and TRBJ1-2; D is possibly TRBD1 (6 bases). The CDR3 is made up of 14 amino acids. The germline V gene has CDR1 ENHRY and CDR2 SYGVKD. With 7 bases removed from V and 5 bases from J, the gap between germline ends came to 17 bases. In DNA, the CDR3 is TGTGCCATCAAAAAGGGGGATGCACCGTATGGCTACACCTTC. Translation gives CAIKKGDAPYGYTF.

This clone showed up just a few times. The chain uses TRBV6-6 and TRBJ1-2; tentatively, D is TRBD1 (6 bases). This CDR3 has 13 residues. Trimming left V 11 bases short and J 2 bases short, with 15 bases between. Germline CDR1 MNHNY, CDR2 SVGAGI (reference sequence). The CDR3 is CAGLGTLNYGYTF. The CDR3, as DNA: TGTGCCGGCTTGGGGACACTAAACTATGGCTACACCTTC.

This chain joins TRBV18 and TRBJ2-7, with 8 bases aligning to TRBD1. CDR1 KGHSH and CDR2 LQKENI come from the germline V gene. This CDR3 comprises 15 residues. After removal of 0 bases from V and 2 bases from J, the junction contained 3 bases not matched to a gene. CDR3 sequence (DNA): TGTGCCAGCTCACCACCGGACAGGGAAACCTACGAGCAGTACTTC. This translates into CASSPPDRETYEQYF.

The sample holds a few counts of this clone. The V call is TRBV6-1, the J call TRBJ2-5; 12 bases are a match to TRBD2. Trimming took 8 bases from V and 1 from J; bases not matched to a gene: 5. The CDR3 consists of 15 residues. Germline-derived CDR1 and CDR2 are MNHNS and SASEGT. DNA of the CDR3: TGTGCCAGCCCTCCGGGACTAGCGGGCCAAGAGACCCAGTACTTC. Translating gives CASPPGLAGQETQYF.

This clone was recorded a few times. Written as DNA, the CDR3 is TGTGCCTGGAGTTCGCAGGGCTCCTACGAGCAGTACTTC. Translating it yields CAWSSQGSYEQYF. The chain carries TRBV30 and TRBJ2-7, with D perhaps matching TRBD1 (5 bases). There are 13 residues in the CDR3. V was cut by 2 bases and J by 0 bases, with 8 bases left in between. Germline CDR1 reads GTSNPN; CDR2 reads SVGIG (reference sequence).

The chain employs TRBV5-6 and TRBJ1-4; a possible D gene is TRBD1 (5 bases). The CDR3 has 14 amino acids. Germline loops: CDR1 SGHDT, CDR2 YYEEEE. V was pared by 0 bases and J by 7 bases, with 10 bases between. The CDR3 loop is CASSLVTVGEKLFF. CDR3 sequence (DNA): TGTGCCAGCAGCTTGGTGACAGTGGGTGAAAAACTGTTTTTT.

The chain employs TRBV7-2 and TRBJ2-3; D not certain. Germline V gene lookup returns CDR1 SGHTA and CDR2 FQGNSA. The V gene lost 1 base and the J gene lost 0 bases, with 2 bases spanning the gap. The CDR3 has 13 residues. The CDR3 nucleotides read TGTGCCAGCAGCTTAGTAAGCACAGATACGCAGTATTTT. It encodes CASSLVSTDTQYF.

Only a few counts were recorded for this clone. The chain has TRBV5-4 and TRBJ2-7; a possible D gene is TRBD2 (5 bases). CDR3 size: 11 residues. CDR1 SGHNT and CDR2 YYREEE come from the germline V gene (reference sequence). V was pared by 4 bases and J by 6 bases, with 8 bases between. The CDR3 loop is CASSREGEQYF. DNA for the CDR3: TGTGCCAGCAGCCGGGAAGGCGAGCAGTACTTC.

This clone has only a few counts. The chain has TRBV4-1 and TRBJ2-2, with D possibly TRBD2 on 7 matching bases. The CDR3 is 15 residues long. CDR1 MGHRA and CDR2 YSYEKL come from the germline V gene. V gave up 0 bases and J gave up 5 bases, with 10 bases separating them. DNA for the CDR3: TGCGCCAGCAGCCAAGAGGGGGGGCGTACCGGGGAGCTGTTTTTT. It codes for CASSQEGGRTGELFF.

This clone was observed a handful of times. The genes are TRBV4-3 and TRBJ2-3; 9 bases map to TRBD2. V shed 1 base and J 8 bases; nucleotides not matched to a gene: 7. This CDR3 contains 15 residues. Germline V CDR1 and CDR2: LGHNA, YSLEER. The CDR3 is CASSQGGGVQSTQYF. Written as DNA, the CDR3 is TGCGCCAGCAGCCAAGGCGGGGGGGTCCAGAGTACGCAGTATTTT.

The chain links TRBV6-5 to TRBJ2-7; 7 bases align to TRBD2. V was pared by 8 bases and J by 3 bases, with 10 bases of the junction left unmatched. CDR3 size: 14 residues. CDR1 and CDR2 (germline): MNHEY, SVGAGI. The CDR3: CASSRAGLSYEQYF. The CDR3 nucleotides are TGTGCCAGCTCCCGAGCGGGATTAAGCTACGAGCAGTACTTC.

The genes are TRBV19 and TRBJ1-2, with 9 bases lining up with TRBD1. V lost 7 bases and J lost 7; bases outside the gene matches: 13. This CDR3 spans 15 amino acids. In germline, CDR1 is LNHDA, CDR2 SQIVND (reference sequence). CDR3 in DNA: TGTGCCAGTATTTCCGGGGACAGGGACGGACTTGGCTACACCTTC. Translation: CASISGDRDGLGYTF.

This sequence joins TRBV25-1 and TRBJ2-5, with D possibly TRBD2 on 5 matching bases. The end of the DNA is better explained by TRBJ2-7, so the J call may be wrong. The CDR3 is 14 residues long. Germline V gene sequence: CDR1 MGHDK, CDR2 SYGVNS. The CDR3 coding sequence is TGTGCCAGCAGTGAGGTCCGGGAACCCTACGAGCAGTACTTC. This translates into CASSEVREPYEQYF.

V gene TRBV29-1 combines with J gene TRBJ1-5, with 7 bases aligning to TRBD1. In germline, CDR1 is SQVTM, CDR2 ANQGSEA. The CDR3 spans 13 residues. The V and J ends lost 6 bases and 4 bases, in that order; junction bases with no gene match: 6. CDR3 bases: TGCAGCGTCGCGGACAGGCAAAATCAGCCCCAGCATTTT. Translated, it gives CSVADRQNQPQHF.

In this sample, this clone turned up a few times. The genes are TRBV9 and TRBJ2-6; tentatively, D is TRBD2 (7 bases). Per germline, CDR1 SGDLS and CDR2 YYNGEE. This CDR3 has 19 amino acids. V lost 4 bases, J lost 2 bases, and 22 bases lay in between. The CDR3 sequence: CASSSAGAVRSPGANVLTF. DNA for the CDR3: TGTGCCAGCAGCTCTGCGGGGGCAGTTCGATCCCCTGGGGCCAACGTCCTGACTTTC.

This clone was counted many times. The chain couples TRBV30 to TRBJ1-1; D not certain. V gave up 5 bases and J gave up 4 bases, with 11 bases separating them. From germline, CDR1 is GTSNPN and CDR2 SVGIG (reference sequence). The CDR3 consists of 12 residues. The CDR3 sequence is CAWGRRLTEAFF. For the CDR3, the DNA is TGTGCCTGGGGACGGAGGCTCACTGAAGCTTTCTTT. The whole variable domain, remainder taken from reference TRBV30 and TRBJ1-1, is SQTIHQWPATLVQPVGSPLSLECTVEGTSNPNLYWYRQAAGRGLQLLFYSVGIGQISSEVPQNLSASRPQDRQFILSSKKLLLSDSGFYLCAWGRRLTEAFFGQGTRLTVV.

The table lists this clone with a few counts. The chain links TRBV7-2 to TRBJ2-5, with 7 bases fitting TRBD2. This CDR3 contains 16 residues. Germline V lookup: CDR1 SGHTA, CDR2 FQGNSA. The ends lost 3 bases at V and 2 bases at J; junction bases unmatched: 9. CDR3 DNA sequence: TGTGCCAGCAGCTTCCGAAGGGTAGCGGGTCAAGAGACCCAGTACTTC. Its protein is CASSFRRVAGQETQYF.

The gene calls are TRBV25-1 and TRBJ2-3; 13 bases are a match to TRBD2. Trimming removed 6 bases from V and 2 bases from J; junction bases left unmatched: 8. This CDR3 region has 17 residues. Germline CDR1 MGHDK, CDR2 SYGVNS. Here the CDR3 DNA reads TGTGCCAGCAGCACCTCGGGACTAGCGGGATCCACAGATACGCAGTATTTT. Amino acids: CASSTSGLAGSTDTQYF. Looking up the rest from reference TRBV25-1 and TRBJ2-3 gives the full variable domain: EADIYQTPRYLVIGTGKKITLECSQTMGHDKMYWYQQDPGMELHLIHYSYGVNSTEKGDLSSESTVSRIRTEHFPLTLESARPSHTSQYLCASSTSGLAGSTDTQYFGPGTRLTVL.

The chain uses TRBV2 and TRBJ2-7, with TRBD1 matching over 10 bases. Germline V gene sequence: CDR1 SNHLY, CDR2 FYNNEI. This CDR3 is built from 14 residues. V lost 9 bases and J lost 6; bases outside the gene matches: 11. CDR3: CASRFDRGPTEQYF. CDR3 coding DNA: TGTGCCAGTAGATTTGACAGGGGGCCTACCGAGCAGTACTTC.

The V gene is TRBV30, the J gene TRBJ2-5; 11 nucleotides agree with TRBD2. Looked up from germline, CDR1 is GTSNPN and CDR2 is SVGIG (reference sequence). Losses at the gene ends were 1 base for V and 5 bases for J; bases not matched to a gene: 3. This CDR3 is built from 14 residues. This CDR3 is CAWSGLAGSETQYF. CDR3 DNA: TGTGCCTGGAGTGGACTAGCGGGGTCGGAGACCCAGTACTTC.

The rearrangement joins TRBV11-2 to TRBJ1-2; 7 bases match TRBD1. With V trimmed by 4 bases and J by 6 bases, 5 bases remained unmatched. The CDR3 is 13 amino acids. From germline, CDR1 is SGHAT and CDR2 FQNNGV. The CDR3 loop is CASSSGTEDGYTF. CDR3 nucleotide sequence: TGTGCCAGCAGCTCCGGGACAGAAGATGGCTACACCTTC. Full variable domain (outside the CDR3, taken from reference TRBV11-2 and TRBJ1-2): EAGVAQSPRYKIIEKRQSVAFWCNPISGHATLYWYQQILGQGPKLLIQFQNNGVVDDSQLPKDRFSAERLKGVDSTLKIQPAKLEDSAVYLCASSSGTEDGYTFGSGTRLTVV.

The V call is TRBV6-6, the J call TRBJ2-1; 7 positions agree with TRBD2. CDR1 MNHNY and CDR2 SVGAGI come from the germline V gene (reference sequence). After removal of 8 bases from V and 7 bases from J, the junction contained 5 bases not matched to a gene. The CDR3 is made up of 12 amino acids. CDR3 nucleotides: TGTGCCAGCGAGACTAGCAATAATGAGCAGTTCTTC. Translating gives CASETSNNEQFF.

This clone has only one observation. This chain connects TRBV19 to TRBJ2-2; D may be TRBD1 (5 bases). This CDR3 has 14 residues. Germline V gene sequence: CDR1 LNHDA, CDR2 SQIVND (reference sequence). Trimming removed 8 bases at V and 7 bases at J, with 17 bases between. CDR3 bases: TGTGCCAGTTGTGGGGCTAGAGGAGACGGGGAGCTGTTTTTT. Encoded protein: CASCGARGDGELFF.

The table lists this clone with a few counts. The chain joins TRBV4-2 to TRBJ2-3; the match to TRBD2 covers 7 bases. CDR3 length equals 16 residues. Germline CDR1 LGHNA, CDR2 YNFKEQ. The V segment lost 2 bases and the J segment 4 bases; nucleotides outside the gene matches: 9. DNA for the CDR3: TGTGCCAGCAGCCAAATGGGCGGGAGCTTTTCAGATACGCAGTATTTT. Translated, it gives CASSQMGGSFSDTQYF.

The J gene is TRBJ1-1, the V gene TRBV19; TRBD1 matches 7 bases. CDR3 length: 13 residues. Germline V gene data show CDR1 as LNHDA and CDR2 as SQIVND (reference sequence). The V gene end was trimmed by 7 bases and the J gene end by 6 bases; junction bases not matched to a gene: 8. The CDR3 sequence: CASNFNRGSEAFF. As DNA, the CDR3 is TGTGCCAGTAATTTCAACAGGGGTTCTGAAGCTTTCTTT.